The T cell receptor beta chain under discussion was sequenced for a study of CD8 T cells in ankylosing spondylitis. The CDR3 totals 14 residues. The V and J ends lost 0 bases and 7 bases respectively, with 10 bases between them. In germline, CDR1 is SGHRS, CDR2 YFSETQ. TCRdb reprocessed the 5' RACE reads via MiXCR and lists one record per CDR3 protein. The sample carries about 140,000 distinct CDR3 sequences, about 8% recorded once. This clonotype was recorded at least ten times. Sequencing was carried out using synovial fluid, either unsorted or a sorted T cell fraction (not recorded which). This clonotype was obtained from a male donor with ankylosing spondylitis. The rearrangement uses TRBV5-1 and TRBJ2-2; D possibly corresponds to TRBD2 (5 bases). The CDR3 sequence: CASSLAGEGGELFF. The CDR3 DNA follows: TGCGCCAGCAGCTTGGCCGGGGAAGGCGGGGAGCTGTTTTTT.